Detailed here is one T cell receptor (beta chain). V lost 6 bases, J lost 2 bases, and 9 bases lay in between. The CDR3 length is 13 residues. Germline CDR1 and CDR2: KGHSH and LQKENI. The data belong to a study of siplizumab effects on memory and regulatory T cells. Produced via immunoSEQ multiplex PCR; TCRdb's table is partial and in-frame only. The profile shows some 40,000 clones, roughly 90% of them singletons. This TCR was sampled from a human donor in good health. This chain connects TRBV18 to TRBJ2-3; D ambiguous. Sample: naive CD4+ T cells sorted from blood. CDR3 region: CASSDSITDTQYF. The CDR3, as DNA: TGTGCCAGCTCCGATTCGATCACAGATACGCAGTATTTT.